The 9 T cell receptor beta chains below come from one sample, sequenced in a study of graft-versus-host responses after intestinal transplantation. Their recognized antigens are unknown. This table comes from immunoSEQ multiplex PCR, and its TCRdb copy is limited to in-frame clones, with some not included. Of 77,000 or so clones detected, 94% appear once; the ten largest clones hold about 0.53%. The input for sequencing was unstimulated CD8+ T cells sorted from spleen or lymph node cells, taken before intestinal transplant. The receptor set was obtained from a human donor who received an intestinal transplant.

This clone was counted once. As DNA, the CDR3 is TGTGCCAGCAGTCCACAGGCAAGCTCCTACAATGAGCAGTTCTTC. It encodes CASSPQASSYNEQFF. The V and J genes are TRBV27 and TRBJ2-1; tentatively, D is TRBD1 (5 bases). The ends were cut back, 5 bases at V and 0 bases at J, with 11 bases in the middle. In germline, CDR1 is MNHEY, CDR2 SMNVEV (reference sequence). CDR3 size: 15 residues.

This chain connects TRBV9 to TRBJ1-4; no clear D gene. CDR1 and CDR2 from the germline V gene are SGDLS and YYNGEE. The germline V and J ends were trimmed by 0 bases and 5 bases, with 14 bases remaining between them. The CDR3 is 16 residues long. For the CDR3, the DNA is TGTGCCAGCAGCGTAGCTGGTTTATCGGGAAATGAAAAACTGTTTTTT. This gives the protein CASSVAGLSGNEKLFF.

The J gene is TRBJ2-1, the V gene TRBV27; TRBD2 matches at 8 bases. The junction had 8 bases not matched to a gene; V was cut back by 8 bases and J by 5 bases. The CDR3 totals 14 residues. From germline, CDR1 is MNHEY and CDR2 SMNVEV (reference sequence). The DNA for the CDR3 is TGTGCCAGCTCCACGGGGGGGACCAACAATGAGCAGTTCTTC. The encoded protein is CASSTGGTNNEQFF.

The rearrangement joins TRBV29-1 to TRBJ1-1, with D uncertain. From germline, CDR1 is SQVTM and CDR2 ANQGSEA. Trimming shortened V by 7 bases and J by 2 bases, and 14 bases separated the two germline ends. This CDR3 contains 13 residues. In nucleotides, the CDR3 is TGCAGCGCATCTTGGGGAGGAAACACTGAAGCTTTCTTT. Residues: CSASWGGNTEAFF.

The gene calls are TRBV19 and TRBJ2-5; TRBD1 agrees at 8 bases. The J call may be faulty, since TRBJ2-7 better matches the DNA end. The CDR3 extends over 13 amino acids. The germline V gene encodes CDR1 LNHDA and CDR2 SQIVND (reference sequence). The CDR3 loop reads CASSGGRDDEQYF. CDR3 in DNA: TGTGCCAGTTCAGGGGGCCGAGATGACGAGCAGTACTTC.

This chain connects TRBV11-3 to TRBJ2-1; D is undetermined. The CDR3 consists of 14 residues. Germline V CDR1 and CDR2: SGHNT, YENEEA. Between the trimmed V and J ends, which lost 1 base and 4 bases, there was a span of 8 bases. The CDR3 spells CASSLASGYNEQFF. Written as DNA, the CDR3 is TGTGCCAGCAGCTTAGCCTCCGGGTACAATGAGCAGTTCTTC.

The chain is built from TRBV7-7 and TRBJ2-2; D unresolved. Looked up from germline, CDR1 is SSHAT and CDR2 is FNYEAQ (reference sequence). This CDR3 is 13 amino acids long. The V end was cut by 8 bases, the J end by 2 bases, with 9 bases between. The CDR3 region is CASAGPNTGELFF. For the CDR3, the DNA is TGTGCCAGCGCTGGCCCCAACACCGGGGAGCTGTTTTTT.

The CDR3 reads CASSPTAANEKLFF. The CDR3 bases are TGTGCCAGCAGTCCAACGGCTGCTAATGAAAAACTGTTTTTT. V usage is TRBV6-1 and J usage is TRBJ1-4; D not certain. Per germline, CDR1 MNHNS and CDR2 SASEGT. Trimming took 5 bases from V and 3 from J, leaving 10 bases between them. CDR3 length: 14 residues.

The rearrangement uses TRBV9 and TRBJ2-7, with D perhaps matching TRBD1 (6 bases). The CDR3 runs to 15 residues. CDR1 and CDR2 (germline): SGDLS, YYNGEE. With 4 bases removed from V and 0 bases from J, the gap between germline ends came to 14 bases. CDR3 coding DNA: TGTGCCAGCAGCCCAACAGGGCCCCTCTCCTACGAGCAGTACTTC. Translating it yields CASSPTGPLSYEQYF.